The entry below describes one T cell receptor beta chain. Antigen specificity is unknown. This specimen comes from a study of T cell responses to AZD1222 COVID-19 vaccine. Notes on the study in general: Following two doses of AZD1222, Spike-specific TCR breadth and depth rose.

Data came from immunoSEQ multiplex PCR; TCRdb stores just in-frame clones and leaves some out. The repertoire has approximately 150,000 clones, approximately 90% of them found once; the top ten carry roughly 3.8%. Germline V gene lookup returns CDR1 KGHSH and CDR2 LQKENI. The CDR3 has 15 residues. The junction had 9 bases not matched to a gene; V was cut back by 3 bases and J by 10 bases. The chain uses TRBV18 and TRBJ2-7; 13 positions match TRBD2. This clonotype was sampled from an adult who received the AZD1222 COVID-19 vaccine. The sample in question was peripheral blood, obtained 28 days after the second AZD1222 dose. This chain's CDR3 is CASSPDGLAGAVQYF. CDR3 sequence (DNA): TGTGCCAGCTCACCCGACGGACTAGCGGGAGCCGTTCAGTACTTC.